This record concerns one T cell receptor beta chain sequence. The junction and the germline gene differ at one end; a read error may be behind it. CDR3 length equals 12 residues. CDR1 is SGHTA, CDR2 FQGTGA, per germline. TCRdb's table, derived via immunoSEQ multiplex PCR, lists solely in-frame clones and lacks some. The table records some 74,000 clones, roughly three quarters of them present only once. This record comes from a study of blood T cell repertoires in COVID-19. Sequencing was done on a sample of peripheral blood. The V and J genes are TRBV7-3 and TRBJ2-1; the match to TRBD1 covers 8 bases. This receptor was taken from a human donor in a cohort sampled during active COVID-19. Here the CDR3 DNA reads TGTGCCAGCAGCCCCCCGGGACAGGATTTAATCTTC. Translating gives CASSPPGQDLIF. Looking up the rest from reference TRBV7-3 and TRBJ2-1 gives the full variable domain: GAGVSQTPSNKVTEKGKYVELRCDPISGHTALYWYRQSLGQGPEFLIYFQGTGAADDSGLPNDRFFAVRPEGSVSTLKIQRTERGDSAVYLCASSPPGQDLIFGPGTRLTVL.